The 24 T cell receptor beta chains given below trace back to one sample, sequenced in a study of blood T cell repertoires in COVID-19. Profiling relied on immunoSEQ multiplex PCR, and the TCRdb table lists in-frame clones only, not all of them. The top ten hold approximately 30% of the sample, which has 150,000 to 180,000 clones, around 83% seen once. Sequenced material: peripheral blood. The receptors shown here come from a woman in her sixties with acute or convalescent COVID-19.

This rearrangement joins TRBV3-1 (or the pseudogene TRBV3-2) to TRBJ1-1, with D possibly TRBD1 on 5 matching bases. V was clipped by 1 base and J by 10 bases, with 16 bases between them. The CDR3 totals 14 residues. Germline V lookup: CDR1 LGHDT, CDR2 YNNKEL (reference sequence). CDR3 DNA: TGTGCCAGCAGCCAAGTACAAGGACATCGAAGAGCTTTCTTT. This codes for CASSQVQGHRRAFF.

The chain links TRBV4-1 to TRBJ1-1; 7 bases are shared with TRBD1. Unmatched junction bases numbered 11, after V lost 5 bases and J lost 5 bases. CDR3 size: 15 residues. Germline CDR1 MGHRA, CDR2 YSYEKL. The CDR3 DNA sequence: TGCGCCAGCAGCGGTTCTCGACAGGGAAGGACTGAAGCTTTCTTT. Protein sequence: CASSGSRQGRTEAFF.

CDR3 in amino acids: CASGLSETQYF. In DNA form, the CDR3 reads TGTGCTAGTGGTTTGTCTGAGACCCAGTACTTC. This chain joins TRBV12-5 and TRBJ2-5; D not resolved. The germline V and J ends were trimmed by 2 bases and 5 bases, with 3 bases remaining between them. From germline, CDR1 is LGHNT and CDR2 FRNRAP. The length of the CDR3 is 11 residues. Complete variable domain (other parts from reference TRBV12-5 and TRBJ2-5): DARVTQTPRHKVTEMGQEVTMRCQPILGHNTVFWYRQTMMQGLELLAYFRNRAPLDDSGMPKDRFSAEMPDATLATLKIQPSEPRDSAVYFCASGLSETQYFGPGTRLLVL.

This clone was observed a few times. The chain has TRBV5-1 and TRBJ2-3, with 10 bases that match TRBD1. Germline loops: CDR1 SGHRS, CDR2 YFSETQ. The CDR3 extends over 16 amino acids. The V gene end was trimmed by 3 bases and the J gene end by 4 bases; junction bases not matched to a gene: 8. Here the CDR3 reads CASSSATGGLPDTQYF. In DNA form, the CDR3 reads TGCGCCAGCAGCTCCGCGACAGGGGGCCTCCCAGATACGCAGTATTTT.

The J gene is TRBJ2-1, the V gene TRBV9, with 7 bases aligning to TRBD1. This CDR3 has 16 amino acids. Germline V gene sequence: CDR1 SGDLS, CDR2 YYNGEE. After removal of 0 bases from V and 4 bases from J, the junction contained 7 bases not matched to a gene. CDR3: CASSVGGTEVYNEQFF. CDR3 in DNA: TGTGCCAGCAGCGTAGGGGGGACAGAGGTATACAATGAGCAGTTCTTC. The complete variable domain, with remaining parts taken from reference TRBV9 and TRBJ2-1, reads DSGVTQTPKHLITATGQRVTLRCSPRSGDLSVYWYQQSLDQGLQFLIQYYNGEERAKGNILERFSAQQFPDLHSELNLSSLELGDSALYFCASSVGGTEVYNEQFFGPGTRLTVL.

The rearrangement links TRBV3-1 (or the pseudogene TRBV3-2) to TRBJ1-1; possible D gene TRBD1, 5 bases. The CDR3 loop spans 16 amino acids. V shed 5 bases and J shed 0 bases, with 16 bases lying between them. The germline V gene has CDR1 LGHDT and CDR2 YNNKEL (reference sequence). CDR3 DNA: TGTGCCAGCAGCTCACCCGGGCAGGACATGAACACTGAAGCTTTCTTT. Translation: CASSSPGQDMNTEAFF.

V gene TRBV2 combines with J gene TRBJ1-5; D is perhaps TRBD1 (6 bases). The CDR3 covers 16 residues. Germline V gene lookup returns CDR1 SNHLY and CDR2 FYNNEI. Trimming removed 5 bases from V and 2 bases from J, with 16 bases in between. The CDR3 here is CASSFSGAKGNQPQHF. The CDR3 region has the DNA TGTGCCAGCAGTTTCTCAGGGGCGAAGGGCAATCAGCCCCAGCATTTT.

As to this clone: A read error may account for a junction end that differs from germline. This chain joins TRBV3-1 (or the pseudogene TRBV3-2) and TRBJ2-7, with a possible D match to TRBD2 (6 bases). The germline gives CDR1 LGHDT, CDR2 YNNKEL (reference sequence). The CDR3 runs 13 residues. The CDR3: CASCQEGTYEQYF. DNA for the CDR3: TGTGCCAGCTGCCAGGAGGGGACCTACGAGCAGTACTTC.

The chain employs TRBV6-1 and TRBJ1-5; no reliable D call. Trimming removed 0 bases from V and 7 bases from J, with 16 bases in between. This CDR3 has 16 residues. From germline, CDR1 is MNHNS and CDR2 SASEGT. CDR3 region: CASSEAALRAWQPQHF. For the CDR3, the DNA is TGTGCCAGCAGTGAAGCGGCCCTGCGGGCTTGGCAGCCCCAGCATTTT.

This sequence joins TRBV19 and TRBJ1-1, with D possibly TRBD1 on 6 matching bases. This CDR3 comprises 15 residues. CDR1 and CDR2 from the germline V gene are LNHDA and SQIVND (reference sequence). Trimming cost V 5 bases and J 0 bases, with 13 bases left between them. The CDR3, as DNA: TGTGCCAGTAGTGCACATACAGGGATGAACACTGAAGCTTTCTTT. Translation gives CASSAHTGMNTEAFF.

This rearrangement joins TRBV19 to TRBJ1-1; D is unresolved. The germline gives CDR1 LNHDA, CDR2 SQIVND (reference sequence). Trimming took off 3 bases at V and 5 bases at J, with 10 bases between the two ends. This CDR3 has 13 residues. In nucleotides, the CDR3 is TGTGCCAGTAGTATCCGGGGAAGGACTGAAGCTTTCTTT. This gives the protein CASSIRGRTEAFF.

This chain connects TRBV10-3 to TRBJ2-4; the D gene is possibly TRBD2 (5 bases). Trimming shortened V by 7 bases and J by 2 bases, and 12 bases separated the two germline ends. This CDR3 is 14 amino acids long. CDR1 and CDR2 (germline): ENHRY, SYGVKD. CDR3 in amino acids: CAIIGIGPKNIQYF. The CDR3 DNA sequence: TGTGCCATCATCGGGATCGGGCCCAAAAACATTCAGTACTTC.

This chain uses TRBV27 with TRBJ2-7; TRBD2 aligns across 14 bases. The germline CDR1 and CDR2 sequences are MNHEY and SMNVEV (reference sequence). This CDR3 comprises 18 residues. V was pared by 5 bases and J by 0 bases, with 9 bases of the junction left unmatched. The CDR3: CASSPLLTSGGASYEQYV. CDR3 nucleotides: TGTGCCAGCAGTCCCCTTTTGACTAGCGGGGGGGCCTCCTACGAGCAGTACGTC.

This rearrangement joins TRBV18 to TRBJ1-5; maybe TRBD1 (6 bases). Trimming stripped 4 bases from V and 0 bases from J, with 13 bases between. The CDR3 is 16 residues long. Germline V lookup: CDR1 KGHSH, CDR2 LQKENI. CDR3: CASSLGTLNSNQPQHF. DNA for the CDR3: TGTGCCAGCTCACTCGGGACACTGAATAGCAATCAGCCCCAGCATTTT.

The rearrangement links TRBV10-1 to TRBJ2-2; D unresolved. V lost 5 bases, J lost 2 bases, and 3 bases lay in between. The CDR3 is 12 amino acids. Germline CDR1 is WNHNN and CDR2 is SYGVQD (reference sequence). The CDR3 protein is CASSSNTGELFF. The CDR3 nucleotides read TGCGCCAGCAGTAGCAACACCGGGGAGCTGTTTTTT.

The V call is TRBV7-8, the J call TRBJ2-1; maybe TRBD2 (6 bases). Germline loops: CDR1 SGHVS, CDR2 FQNEAQ. The CDR3 has 17 amino acids. Deletions cut 2 bases from V and 7 bases from J, with 21 bases between. CDR3 in amino acids: CASSLPSGGVEGNEQFF. Here the CDR3 DNA reads TGTGCCAGCAGCTTACCCTCCGGCGGGGTGGAAGGGAATGAGCAGTTCTTC.

This clone was detected once. Other DNA sequences in this specimen translate into the identical CDR3. This rearrangement joins TRBV3-1 (or the pseudogene TRBV3-2) to TRBJ2-3, with TRBD2 matching over 7 bases. Germline CDR1 and CDR2: LGHDT and YNNKEL (reference sequence). There are 13 residues in the CDR3. After removal of 4 bases from V and 3 bases from J, the junction contained 1 base not matched to a gene. The CDR3 DNA sequence: TGTGCCAGCAGCCTCGGGGGGACAGATACGCAGTATTTT. Encoded protein: CASSLGGTDTQYF.

The V and J genes are TRBV7-3 and TRBJ2-3; 7 bases are a match to TRBD2. CDR3 length: 14 amino acids. The ends lost 4 bases at V and 4 bases at J; junction bases unmatched: 5. Germline CDR1 SGHTA, CDR2 FQGTGA. CDR3 region: CASSSRDYADTQYF. The CDR3 DNA follows: TGTGCCAGCAGCTCCCGGGACTACGCAGATACGCAGTATTTT.

This chain connects TRBV3-1 (or the pseudogene TRBV3-2) to TRBJ2-2; no clear D. In germline, CDR1 is LGHDT, CDR2 YNNKEL (reference sequence). CDR3 length: 15 residues. Trimming shortened V by 0 bases and J by 6 bases, and 11 bases separated the two germline ends. This chain's CDR3 is CASSQEDTRSGELFF. CDR3 DNA sequence: TGTGCCAGCAGCCAAGAGGATACGAGGTCCGGGGAGCTGTTTTTT.

The chain couples TRBV19 to TRBJ1-4; D may be TRBD1 (5 bases). This CDR3 comprises 15 residues. Between the trimmed V and J ends, which lost 0 bases and 5 bases, there was a span of 10 bases. Germline V gene lookup returns CDR1 LNHDA and CDR2 SQIVND (reference sequence). CDR3 in amino acids: CASSIDSQENEKLFF. CDR3 in DNA: TGTGCCAGTAGTATAGACTCACAGGAGAATGAAAAACTGTTTTTT. Drawing the rest from reference TRBV19 and TRBJ1-4, the complete variable domain is DGGITQSPKYLFRKEGQNVTLSCEQNLNHDAMYWYRQDPGQGLRLIYYSQIVNDFQKGDIAEGYSVSREKKESFPLTVTSAQKNPTAFYLCASSIDSQENEKLFFGSGTQLSVL.

This chain uses TRBV7-3 with TRBJ2-1, with 7 bases matching TRBD2. This CDR3 is built from 16 residues. V lost 6 bases and J lost 7; bases outside the gene matches: 15. Per germline, CDR1 SGHTA and CDR2 FQGTGA. DNA for the CDR3: TGTGCCAGCAGTCCATCACATGGGAGGGGTTTAAATGAGCAGTTCTTC. Protein: CASSPSHGRGLNEQFF.

There are a few counts of this clone. The rearrangement joins TRBV7-9 to TRBJ1-2; D unclear. V gave up 5 bases and J gave up 4 bases, with 29 bases separating them. CDR3 length: 19 amino acids. Germline CDR1 and CDR2: SEHNR and FQNEAQ (reference sequence). DNA for the CDR3: TGTGCCAGCAGCCGTCACGCTAGCCCCCTCACCGACACCGGCTATGGCTACACCTTC. Protein sequence: CASSRHASPLTDTGYGYTF. The whole variable domain, filled in from reference TRBV7-9 and TRBJ1-2, reads DTGVSQNPRHKITKRGQNVTFRCDPISEHNRLYWYRQTLGQGPEFLTYFQNEAQLEKSRLLSDRFSAERPKGSFSTLEIQRTEQGDSAMYLCASSRHASPLTDTGYGYTFGSGTRLTVV.

This clone has just a few counts. The chain recombines TRBV2 with TRBJ1-5, with D hard to call. This CDR3 spans 16 amino acids. Germline V gene data show CDR1 as SNHLY and CDR2 as FYNNEI. Trimming shortened V by 6 bases and J by 1 base, and 16 bases separated the two germline ends. CDR3 sequence: CASRQDSSQSNQPQHF. CDR3 coding DNA: TGTGCCAGCAGGCAGGACTCTAGTCAGAGCAATCAGCCCCAGCATTTT.

The chain is built from TRBV24-1 and TRBJ2-2; tentative D call: TRBD2 (6 bases). Trimming took 2 bases from V and 7 from J, leaving 13 bases between them. CDR3 length: 15 residues. In germline, CDR1 is KGHDR, CDR2 SFDVKD. Here the CDR3 reads CATSDSRRVGGELFF. The CDR3 DNA reads as TGTGCCACCAGTGATTCCCGGAGGGTTGGCGGGGAGCTGTTTTTT.